A single sample is the source of the 12 T cell receptor beta chains below, sequenced in a study of PD-L1 blockade in urothelial cancer. The sample's time point: peripheral blood 6 weeks after treatment start. Assay used: immunoSEQ multiplex PCR; TCRdb lists only in-frame clones, some missing. This repertoire shows fewer than 30,000 clones, less than 90% found once; its top ten account for 2.5% to 3%. The source was PBMCs, collected around atezolizumab (anti-PD-L1) treatment. The receptors stem from a man aged 70-80 years with urothelial cancer.

V gene TRBV5-4 combines with J gene TRBJ2-4; TRBD2 aligns across 12 bases. Germline assignment: CDR1 SGHNT and CDR2 YYREEE (reference sequence). The junction had 9 bases not matched to a gene; V was cut back by 4 bases and J by 1 base. The CDR3 extends over 18 amino acids. CDR3 protein: CASSDRLAGEGAKNIQYF. As DNA, the CDR3 is TGTGCCAGCAGCGACCGACTAGCGGGAGAGGGGGCCAAAAACATTCAGTACTTC.

The CDR3 DNA follows: TGTGCCAGCAGCGTAGGACGGGAAAATTCACCCCTCCACTTT. Protein: CASSVGRENSPLHF. V is TRBV9 and J is TRBJ1-6, with no clear D. The CDR3 consists of 14 residues. Trimming took 0 bases from V and 7 from J, leaving 8 bases between them. Germline V lookup: CDR1 SGDLS, CDR2 YYNGEE.

The chain uses TRBV28 and TRBJ1-5; D not resolved. The CDR3 runs to 15 residues. Germline V gene data show CDR1 as MDHEN and CDR2 as SYDVKM. Trimming shortened V by 4 bases and J by 7 bases, and 17 bases separated the two germline ends. The CDR3 here is CASSSPVGERQPQHF. In nucleotides, the CDR3 is TGTGCCAGCAGTTCGCCCGTCGGGGAACGCCAGCCCCAGCATTTT.

V and J are TRBV15 and TRBJ1-2; no firm D call. Per the germline V gene, CDR1 is LNHNV and CDR2 is YYDKDF (reference sequence). This CDR3 comprises 13 residues. V lost 1 base to trimming and J lost 4 bases, with 7 bases between them. CDR3 nucleotide sequence: TGTGCCACCAGCAGAGGTAGAACCTATGGCTACACCTTC. Its translation: CATSRGRTYGYTF. The whole variable domain, remainder taken from reference TRBV15 and TRBJ1-2, is DAMVIQNPRYQVTQFGKPVTLSCSQTLNHNVMYWYQQKSSQAPKLLFHYYDKDFNNEADTPDNFQSRRPNTSFCFLDIRSPGLGDTAMYLCATSRGRTYGYTFGSGTRLTVV.

The gene calls are TRBV6-1 and TRBJ1-4; no firm D call. The CDR3 spans 15 residues. Germline V gene sequence: CDR1 MNHNS, CDR2 SASEGT. Trimming shortened V by 2 bases and J by 8 bases, and 15 bases separated the two germline ends. CDR3 amino acids: CASSENPYNYEKLFF. The CDR3 DNA sequence: TGTGCCAGCAGTGAAAACCCTTACAACTACGAAAAACTGTTTTTT.

This rearrangement joins TRBV28 to TRBJ2-5, with TRBD1 identical over 10 bases. This CDR3 has 13 residues. The V gene's germline CDR1 is MDHEN and CDR2 SYDVKM. V gave up 6 bases and J gave up 5 bases; unmatched junction bases: 3. The CDR3 nucleotides read TGTGCCAGCAGGACAGGGGGCGTTGAGACCCAGTACTTC. This gives the protein CASRTGGVETQYF.

The genes are TRBV4-1 and TRBJ1-2, with a tentative D call TRBD1 (5 bases). The CDR3 sequence is 15 residues long. Germline CDR1 and CDR2: MGHRA and YSYEKL. Trimming took 1 base from V and 4 from J, leaving 13 bases between them. The CDR3 nucleotides read TGCGCCAGCAGCCAAGGGGGCGGCGTTCCCTATGGCTACACCTTC. This codes for CASSQGGGVPYGYTF.

This clone was detected a few times. The rearrangement links TRBV5-6 to TRBJ1-1, with 9 bases lining up with TRBD1. The length of the CDR3 is 13 residues. CDR1 is SGHDT and CDR2 is YYEEEE in the germline V gene. V was clipped by 0 bases and J by 11 bases; unmatched bases: 5. The CDR3 loop reads CASSLGDRVGAFF. The CDR3 bases are TGTGCCAGCAGCTTGGGGGACAGGGTGGGGGCTTTCTTT. The variable domain in full, completed from reference TRBV5-6 and TRBJ1-1, reads DAGVTQSPTHLIKTRGQQVTLRCSPKSGHDTVSWYQQALGQGPQFIFQYYEEEERQRGNFPDRFSGHQFPNYSSELNVNALLLGDSALYLCASSLGDRVGAFFGQGTRLTVV.

In its sample, this clone was seen once. The gene calls are TRBV28 and TRBJ1-1; the D gene is possibly TRBD1 (5 bases). The germline V gene encodes CDR1 MDHEN and CDR2 SYDVKM. V was trimmed by 6 bases and J by 1 base, leaving 18 bases between them. The CDR3 has 16 residues. The DNA of the CDR3 is TGTGCCAGCAGCCCGGGGGGGGTTGAGAAGAACACTGAAGCTTTCTTT. Protein sequence: CASSPGGVEKNTEAFF.

The chain couples TRBV18 to TRBJ2-3, with D unresolved. V lost 2 bases and J lost 2, with 8 bases in between. Germline-derived CDR1 and CDR2 are KGHSH and LQKENI. This CDR3 spans 14 amino acids. This chain's CDR3 is CASSPAITTDTQYF. DNA for the CDR3: TGTGCCAGCTCACCAGCGATTACCACAGATACGCAGTATTTT.

This chain connects TRBV28 to TRBJ1-2; no definite D call. Germline CDR1 reads MDHEN; CDR2 reads SYDVKM. The ends were cut back, 6 bases at V and 8 bases at J, with 13 bases in the middle. There are 12 residues in the CDR3. CDR3 nucleotides: TGTGCCAGCAGACCTTCCGGAGGAGGCTACACCTTC. Its translation: CASRPSGGGYTF.

The chain carries TRBV10-3 and TRBJ2-3, with D perhaps matching TRBD2 (8 bases). Germline CDR1 is ENHRY and CDR2 is SYGVKD. The CDR3 is made up of 14 amino acids. The V end was cut by 7 bases, the J end by 8 bases, with 19 bases between. The CDR3 spells CAITNTGAGGTQYF. The CDR3, as DNA: TGTGCCATCACCAACACAGGGGCGGGGGGTACGCAGTATTTT.